The clone carrying this TCR beta chain was seen once. Germline V gene lookup returns CDR1 GTSNPN and CDR2 SVGIG (reference sequence). V was shortened by 4 bases and J by 2 bases, with 15 bases between the two germline ends. CDR3 length: 15 amino acids. The record originates from a study of blood T cell repertoires in COVID-19. The assay was immunoSEQ multiplex PCR, and TCRdb's table has in-frame clones only and misses some. The sample contains about 270,000 clones, roughly 91% of which appear only once. The receptor comes from a woman in her sixties in a cohort exposed to, infected with or recovered from COVID-19 (not recorded which). The rearrangement links TRBV30 to TRBJ2-1; D might be TRBD2 (6 bases). The sequenced material came from PBMCs or T cells enriched from blood (not recorded which). The CDR3 DNA reads as TGTGCCTGGAAAACGGGAGCGAGCACCTACAATGAGCAGTTCTTC. Translating it yields CAWKTGASTYNEQFF.